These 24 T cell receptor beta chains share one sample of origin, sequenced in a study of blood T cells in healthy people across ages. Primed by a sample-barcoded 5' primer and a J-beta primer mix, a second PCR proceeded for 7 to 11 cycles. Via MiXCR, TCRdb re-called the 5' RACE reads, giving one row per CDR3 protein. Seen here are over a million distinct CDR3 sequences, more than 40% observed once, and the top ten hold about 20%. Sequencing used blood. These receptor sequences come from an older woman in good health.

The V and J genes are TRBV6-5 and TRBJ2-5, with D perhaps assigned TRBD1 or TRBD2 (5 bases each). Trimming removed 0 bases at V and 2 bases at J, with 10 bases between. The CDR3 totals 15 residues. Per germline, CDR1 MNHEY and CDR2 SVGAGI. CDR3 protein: CASSYSGTVQETQYF. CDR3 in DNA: TGTGCCAGCAGTTACTCAGGGACGGTTCAAGAGACCCAGTACTTC.

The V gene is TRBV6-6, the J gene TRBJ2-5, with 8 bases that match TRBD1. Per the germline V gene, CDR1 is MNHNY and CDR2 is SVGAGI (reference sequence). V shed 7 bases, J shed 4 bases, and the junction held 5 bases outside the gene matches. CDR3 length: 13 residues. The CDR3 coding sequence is TGTGCCAGCACCAAACAGGGGGGAGAGACCCAGTACTTC. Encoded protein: CASTKQGGETQYF.

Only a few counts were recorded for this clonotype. The CDR3 sequence: CASSTVAEQYF. The CDR3, as DNA: TGTGCCAGCAGCACGGTGGCCGAGCAGTACTTC. The chain combines TRBV28 with TRBJ2-7; D is unclear. The ends were cut back, 6 bases at V and 6 bases at J, with 9 bases in the middle. Per germline, CDR1 MDHEN and CDR2 SYDVKM. This CDR3 is built from 11 residues.

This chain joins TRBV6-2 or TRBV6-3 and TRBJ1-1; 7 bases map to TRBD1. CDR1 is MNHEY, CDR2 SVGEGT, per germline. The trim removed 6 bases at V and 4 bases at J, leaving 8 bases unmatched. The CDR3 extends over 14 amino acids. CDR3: CASRRGTAGTEAFF. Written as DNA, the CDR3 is TGTGCCAGCAGGAGGGGGACAGCGGGCACTGAAGCTTTCTTT.

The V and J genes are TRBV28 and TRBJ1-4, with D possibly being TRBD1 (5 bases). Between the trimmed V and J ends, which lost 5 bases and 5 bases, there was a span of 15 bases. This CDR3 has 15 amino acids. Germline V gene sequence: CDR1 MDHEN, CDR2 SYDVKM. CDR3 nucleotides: TGTGCCAGCAGTCCCGGGACCGTCCCCAATGAAAAACTGTTTTTT. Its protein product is CASSPGTVPNEKLFF.

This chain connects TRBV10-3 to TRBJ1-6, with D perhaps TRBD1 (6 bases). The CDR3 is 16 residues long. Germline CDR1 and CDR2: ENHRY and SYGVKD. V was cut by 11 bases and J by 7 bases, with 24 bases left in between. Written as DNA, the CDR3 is TGTGCCCCCGAGGACAGCCTCCCTCCTGGGAATTCACCCCTCCACTTT. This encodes CAPEDSLPPGNSPLHF.

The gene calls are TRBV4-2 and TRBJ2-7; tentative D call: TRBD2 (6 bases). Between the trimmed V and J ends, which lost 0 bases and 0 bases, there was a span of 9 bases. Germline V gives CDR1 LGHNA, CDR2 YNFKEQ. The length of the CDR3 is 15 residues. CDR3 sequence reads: CASSQESGPSYEQYF. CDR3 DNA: TGTGCCAGCAGCCAAGAAAGCGGGCCCTCCTACGAGCAGTACTTC.

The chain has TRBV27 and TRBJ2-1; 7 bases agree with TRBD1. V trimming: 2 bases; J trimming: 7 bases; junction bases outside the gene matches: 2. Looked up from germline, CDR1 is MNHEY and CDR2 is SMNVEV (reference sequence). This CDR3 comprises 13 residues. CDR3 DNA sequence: TGTGCCAGCAGTTTACCACAGGGGAATGAGCAGTTCTTC. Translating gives CASSLPQGNEQFF.

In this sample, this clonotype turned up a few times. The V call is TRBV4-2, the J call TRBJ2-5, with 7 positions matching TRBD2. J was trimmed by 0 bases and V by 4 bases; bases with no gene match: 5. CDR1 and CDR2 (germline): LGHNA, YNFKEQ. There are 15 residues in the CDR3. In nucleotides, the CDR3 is TGTGCCAGCAGCCCTAGCGGACAATACCAAGAGACCCAGTACTTC. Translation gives CASSPSGQYQETQYF.

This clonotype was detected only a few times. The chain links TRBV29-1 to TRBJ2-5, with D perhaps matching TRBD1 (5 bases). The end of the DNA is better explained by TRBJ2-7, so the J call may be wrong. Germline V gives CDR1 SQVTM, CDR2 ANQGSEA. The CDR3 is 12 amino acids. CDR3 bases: TGCAGCGTTGAAGAGCACAGGAACGAGCAGTACTTC. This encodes CSVEEHRNEQYF.

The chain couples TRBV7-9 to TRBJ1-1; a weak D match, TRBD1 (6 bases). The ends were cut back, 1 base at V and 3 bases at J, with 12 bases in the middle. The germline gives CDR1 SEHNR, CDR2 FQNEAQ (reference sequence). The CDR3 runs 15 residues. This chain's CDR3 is CASSLEARGDTEAFF. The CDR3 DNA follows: TGTGCCAGCAGCTTAGAGGCCAGGGGAGACACTGAAGCTTTCTTT.

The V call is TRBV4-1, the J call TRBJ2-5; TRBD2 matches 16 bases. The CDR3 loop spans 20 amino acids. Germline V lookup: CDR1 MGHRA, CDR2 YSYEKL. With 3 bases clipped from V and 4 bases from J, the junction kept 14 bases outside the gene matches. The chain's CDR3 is CASSQGLAGGRALPSETQYF. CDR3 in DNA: TGCGCCAGCAGCCAGGGACTAGCGGGAGGGAGAGCCCTCCCATCAGAGACCCAGTACTTC.

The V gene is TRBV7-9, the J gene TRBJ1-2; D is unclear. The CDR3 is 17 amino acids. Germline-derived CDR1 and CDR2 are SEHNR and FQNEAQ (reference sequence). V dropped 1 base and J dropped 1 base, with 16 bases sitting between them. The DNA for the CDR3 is TGTGCCAGCAGCTTAGGGGTCCCCCACCTCCTTAACTATGGCTACACCTTC. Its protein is CASSLGVPHLLNYGYTF.

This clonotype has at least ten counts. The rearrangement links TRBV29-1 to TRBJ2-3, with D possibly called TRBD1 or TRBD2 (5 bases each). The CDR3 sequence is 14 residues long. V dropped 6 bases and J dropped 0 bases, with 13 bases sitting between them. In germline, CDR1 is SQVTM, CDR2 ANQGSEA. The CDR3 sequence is CSVGPHLSTDTQYF. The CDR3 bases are TGCAGCGTGGGACCCCACCTGAGCACAGATACGCAGTATTTT.

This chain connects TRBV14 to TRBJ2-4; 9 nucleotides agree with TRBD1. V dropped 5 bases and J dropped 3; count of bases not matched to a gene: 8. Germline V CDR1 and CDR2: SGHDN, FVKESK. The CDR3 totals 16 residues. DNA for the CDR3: TGTGCCAGCAGCAAGAACAGGGGGCTGGACAAAAACATTCAGTACTTC. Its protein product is CASSKNRGLDKNIQYF.

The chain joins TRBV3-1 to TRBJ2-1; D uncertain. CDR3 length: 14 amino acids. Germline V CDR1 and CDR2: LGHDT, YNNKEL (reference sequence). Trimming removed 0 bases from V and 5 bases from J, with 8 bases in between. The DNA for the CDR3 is TGTGCCAGCAGCCAAGAGTTCCCCCACAATGAGCAGTTCTTC. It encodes CASSQEFPHNEQFF.

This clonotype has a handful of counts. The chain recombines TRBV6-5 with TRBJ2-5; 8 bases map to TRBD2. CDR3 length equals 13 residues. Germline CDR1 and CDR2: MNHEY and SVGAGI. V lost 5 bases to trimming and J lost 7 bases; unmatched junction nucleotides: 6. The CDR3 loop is CASSTGGAMTQYF. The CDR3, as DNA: TGTGCCAGCAGTACGGGAGGGGCGATGACCCAGTACTTC.

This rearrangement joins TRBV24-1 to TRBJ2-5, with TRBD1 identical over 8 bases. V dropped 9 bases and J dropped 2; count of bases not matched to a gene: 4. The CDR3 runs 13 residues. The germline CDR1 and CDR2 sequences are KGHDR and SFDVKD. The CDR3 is CATGTGDQETQYF. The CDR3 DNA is TGTGCCACCGGGACAGGAGATCAAGAGACCCAGTACTTC.

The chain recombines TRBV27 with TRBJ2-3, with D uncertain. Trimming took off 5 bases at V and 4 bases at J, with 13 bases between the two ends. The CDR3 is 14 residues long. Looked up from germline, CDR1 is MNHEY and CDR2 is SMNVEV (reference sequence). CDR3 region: CASSPRPSPDTQYF. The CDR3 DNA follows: TGTGCCAGCAGTCCCCGGCCCAGCCCAGATACGCAGTATTTT.

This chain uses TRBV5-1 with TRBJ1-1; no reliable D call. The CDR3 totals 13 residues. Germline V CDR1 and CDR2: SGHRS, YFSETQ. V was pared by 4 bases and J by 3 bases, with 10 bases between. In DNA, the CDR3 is TGCGCCAGCAGCCCCGGTGAATACACTGAAGCTTTCTTT. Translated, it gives CASSPGEYTEAFF.

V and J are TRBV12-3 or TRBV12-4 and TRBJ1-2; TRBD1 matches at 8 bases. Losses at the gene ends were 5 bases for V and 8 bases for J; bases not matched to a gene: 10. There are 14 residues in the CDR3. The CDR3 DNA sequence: TGTGCCAGCAGTGCCGACGGACAGGGACACGGCTACACCTTC. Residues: CASSADGQGHGYTF.

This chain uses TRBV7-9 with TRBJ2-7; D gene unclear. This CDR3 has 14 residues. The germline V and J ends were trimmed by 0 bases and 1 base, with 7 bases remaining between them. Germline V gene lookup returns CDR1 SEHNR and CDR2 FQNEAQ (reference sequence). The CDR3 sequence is CASSLAPRSYEQYF. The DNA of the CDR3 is TGTGCCAGCAGCTTAGCTCCCCGATCCTACGAGCAGTACTTC.

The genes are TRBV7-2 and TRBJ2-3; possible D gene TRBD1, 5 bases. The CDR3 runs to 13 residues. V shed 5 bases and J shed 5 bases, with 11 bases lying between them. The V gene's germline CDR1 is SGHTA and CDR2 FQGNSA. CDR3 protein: CASSDWGIDTQYF. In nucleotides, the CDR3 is TGTGCCAGCAGCGACTGGGGCATAGATACGCAGTATTTT.

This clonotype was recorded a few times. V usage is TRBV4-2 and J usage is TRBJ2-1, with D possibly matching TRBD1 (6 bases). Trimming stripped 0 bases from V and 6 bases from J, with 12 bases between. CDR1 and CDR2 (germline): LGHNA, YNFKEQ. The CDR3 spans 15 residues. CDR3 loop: CASSQESRGGNEQFF. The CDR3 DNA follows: TGTGCCAGCAGCCAAGAGTCTAGAGGGGGCAATGAGCAGTTCTTC.